This T cell receptor beta chain derives from a study of cytomegalovirus exposure and HLA in healthy donors (dated by TCRdb to about 2017). Background on the whole study: In an earlier analysis of approximately 640 of the donors, under 300 Gb of sequence data and approximately 100 million unique TCR beta sequences from about 179 million T cells were reported. Every discovery cohort repertoire had been produced on one sequencing platform. An earlier analysis of 587 of the donors used high-throughput TCR beta sequencing to judge whether each TCR beta V gene segment behaved as functional or pseudogenic. To predict cytomegalovirus infection status, the study combined high-throughput TCR immunosequencing, statistical association of individual TCRs with disease status, and machine learning. About 330 gigabases of sequencing data and 70 million to 95 million unique TCR sequences made up an early release that covered roughly 670 HLA-typed donors. A later analysis re-examined previously published TCR beta repertoires from 600 to 700 donors and added high-resolution HLA genotyping to investigate patterns of TCR occurrence. The study was designed to test whether signatures of past pathogen exposure could be identified by cataloging public T cell receptors. The number of typed donors differed by locus: 629-630 for A, B, C, DRB1 and DQB1; approximately 520 for DQA1; 606 for DPA1; and roughly 490 for DPB1. Among the approximately 420 genotyped donors, more than 70% belonged to the genetic ancestry cluster associated with self-reported Caucasian donors. On average, about 240,000 unique TCR beta nucleotide sequences were sequenced per donor among about 400 genotyped donors of the cohort, with 15% to 20% of those sequences being non-productive. Four to six DR-DQ haplotypes were handled as single units for association and clustering, since linkage in the cohort was strong. The later analysis used no new phenotypic data to find candidate immune exposures, relying instead on TCR beta sequences and their occurrence across donors. The study profiled the T cell repertoires of hundreds of subjects by immunosequencing and related them to cytomegalovirus serostatus. Donor age, sex, ethnicity and CMV serostatus were compiled alongside the repertoire data. A separate validation cohort of approximately 120 different subjects was used in addition to the approximately 700-subject first cohort. In a later genetic analysis, genome-wide SNP genotypes for about 55% of the roughly 670 donors were used, and that subset was treated as a discovery cohort. Both class I and class II loci were covered by HLA typing, at four-digit resolution.

The cohort comprised 666 healthy bone marrow donors. At the time of sampling, all cohort members were nominally healthy, though unrecorded immune exposures were likely present. The donor tested CMV seropositive, placing the donor among the 250 to 350 seropositive members of the cohort. Each donor provided a peripheral blood sample, and peripheral blood mononuclear cells were used for TCR beta sequencing. Genomic DNA extraction from the blood cell samples was performed with the Qiagen DNeasy Blood Extraction Kit. Overall results and qualifications from the work: A cluster of highly shared sequence variants was judged likely to be a technical artifact of the sequencing pipeline. Because counts were too low, seventeen rarely observed V segments, including chromosome 9 orphons, were left out of the earlier analysis of a few hundred of the donors. Cytomegalovirus status was reported to be diagnosed by the classifier with high specificity and sensitivity in both the original and validation cohorts. The cohort was sequenced for TCR beta chains only, and without alpha or paired-chain data the features that could be detected were limited. Linkage disequilibrium might explain the correlated functional status among segregating V segments, but an unknown experimental factor could not be excluded. Strong co-occurrence of HLA alleles, especially DR and DQ, made assigning TCR associations to individual alleles difficult. Sequencing depth was assumed to be roughly uniform across donors in the presence/absence analyses, though that assumption may not hold. At a false discovery rate of 0.05, a later analysis linked some 18,000 TCR beta sequences to specific HLA alleles. A later genetic analysis associated a missense DCLRE1C variant with V-gene and J-gene trimming of TCR beta chains, and an independent cohort replicated the association. The authors suggested that the approach could potentially be generalized to other disease states and immunological phenotypes. A later analysis found that TCR association rates varied across HLA loci, with DRB1 alleles showing the most associated TCRs and HLA-C alleles the fewest. A later analysis found that HLA-associated TCR beta chains were more clonally expanded and had lower generation probabilities than equally common non-associated chains. A further reported finding was that TCR beta sequences accurately predicted the HLA-A and HLA-B alleles for most subjects in the first cohort. Some IMGT-functional V segments, including TRBV6-2 and TRBV6-3, could not be told apart with the 87-base-pair reads, so those segments were excluded. The only immune exposure information available for the cohort was CMV serostatus. Most TCR sequences were observed very rarely across donors, whereas some public TCRs were present in many individuals. Compared with the 666-donor mean, donors in an Asian-associated ancestry cluster had fewer N-insertions in productive TCRs, according to a later genetic analysis. According to a later analysis, most CMV-associated TCR beta chains appeared to be HLA-restricted, and the HLA associations seemed to be driven largely by CMV exposure. Several of the top co-occurrence clusters appeared to be linked to parvovirus B19, influenza, CMV and Epstein-Barr virus, according to a later analysis. Because some donors lacked HLA typing at each locus, the association tests relied only on the typed subset. A few of the identified cytomegalovirus-associated TCR beta chains were confirmed in vitro to be specific for cytomegalovirus antigens. The study gave a list of 150 to 200 TCR beta chains associated with cytomegalovirus. An earlier analysis of around 600 of the donors showed that most TCR beta V segments appeared in productive rearrangements either about 87% or about 30% of the time, which broadly matched IMGT annotations.

A word on this clone: Its cognate antigen has yet to be identified. Per-nucleotide qualities are absent, and no much larger clonotype sits a single base away.

V and J lose 0 bases and 8 bases, and a span of 11 bases separates them. The CDR3 has 15 amino acids, counting the end cysteine and phenylalanine. CDR3 DNA is the only sequence kept; it has 45 bases, read in frame from the first base. CDR1 MNHNS and CDR2 SASEGT are derived from the germline V gene. The protocol used for the library was the immunoSEQ multiplex PCR assay. The multiplex PCR relied on a mix of 60 forward primers for TCR Vbeta segments and 13 reverse primers for TCR Jbeta segments. The CDR3 region of rearranged TCR beta genes was amplified from genomic DNA by a multiplex PCR assay. The amplified TCR beta libraries were sequenced on the Illumina HiSeq System as 87-base-pair reads. Concerning the study's data processing: In a later analysis, roughly 80 million unique TCR beta chains were counted across the roughly 670 repertoires, and around 10 million of these chains were shared by at least two donors. Raw reads were error-corrected and collapsed into unique sequences by a nearest-neighbor algorithm in which closely related sequences were merged to remove PCR and sequencing errors. To assign V, D and J gene segments, CDR3 sequences were aligned to IMGT reference sequences. For a sequence to be retained, a match of at least six nucleotides was required to both a V gene segment and a J gene segment. Rearrangements were called productive when the CDR3 lacked stop codons and stayed in frame with V and J; all others were non-productive. CDR3 was defined by IMGT convention, running from the second conserved V-encoded cysteine to the conserved J-encoded phenylalanine. Sequences without an unambiguous match to a single V gene segment were excluded from the earlier analysis of 500 to 700 of the donors. An earlier analysis of around 600 of the donors classified V segments as functional when productive rearrangements were above 56.7% and as segregating when the standard deviation between donors was above 5%. A statistical classification framework was built for diagnosing cytomegalovirus status from the catalog of TCR beta chain sequences. A later analysis assigned V and J genes by comparing TCR nucleotide sequences with IMGT/GENE-DB human TR gene sequences. In a later analysis, CDR3 sequences and most-parsimonious VDJ recombination scenarios were assigned using the TCRdist pipeline. In a later analysis, each TCR beta chain was defined by its CDR3 amino acid sequence together with its V-gene family, and reads lacking a unique V-gene family were excluded. A later analysis removed 600 or so highly shared, low-generation-probability nucleotide sequences to deal with suspected cross-contamination and a sequencing artifact. In a later analysis, a clonal expansion index for each public chain was calculated from normalized within-repertoire ranks of inferred template counts. A later analysis computed generation probabilities with a VDJ recombination model fitted to out-of-frame rearrangements, and checked the results against IGoR. Hypergeometric tests were used in a later analysis to score TCR-TCR, TCR-HLA and TCR-CMV co-occurrence, with a repertoire-size bias correction applied to the TCR pairs. False discovery rates were estimated in a later analysis by permuting HLA or CMV assignments 20 times. A later analysis grouped co-occurring TCRs with DBSCAN, adding TCRdist sequence similarity when clustering within HLA-allele-positive subsets. For co-occurrence clustering, repertoires with fewer than 30,000 or more than 120,000 public chains were excluded, along with 4 to 6 repertoires with anomalous nucleotide sharing. Entries here come from immuneACCESS through TCRdb and include only in-frame sequences with V and J called. Some clones fail to appear in such tables; in the studies checked, an unresolved V gene covers under half of the shortfall, and the cause of the remainder is unknown. V, J and clone size are taken as reported in that table, and D and trimming were inferred from the DNA itself. The sample has 200,000 or so clones on record, 75% to 85% of them singletons. The ten largest account for around 1.9% of the sample.

Sequencing was carried out using PBMCs. The sequence links TRBV6-1 to TRBJ1-6; the D gene is perhaps TRBD1, on 6 matching bases. The origin of this receptor is a woman between 18 and 29 years old in good health and CMV-seropositive. The DNA is TGTGCCAGCAGTGAAGCCGGGGGGCTACATTCACCCCTCCACTTT. Translated, it gives CASSEAGGLHSPLHF.